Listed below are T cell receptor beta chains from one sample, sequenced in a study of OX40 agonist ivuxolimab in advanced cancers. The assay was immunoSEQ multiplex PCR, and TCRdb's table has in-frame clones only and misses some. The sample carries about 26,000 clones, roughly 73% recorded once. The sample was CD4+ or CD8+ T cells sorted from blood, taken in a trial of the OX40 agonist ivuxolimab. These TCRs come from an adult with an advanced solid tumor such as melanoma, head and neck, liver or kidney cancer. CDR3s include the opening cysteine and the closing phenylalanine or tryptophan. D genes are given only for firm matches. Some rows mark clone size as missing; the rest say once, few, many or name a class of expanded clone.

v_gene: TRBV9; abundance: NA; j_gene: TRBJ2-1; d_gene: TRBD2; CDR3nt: TGTGCCAGCAGCGTGACTAGCGGGAGAAGAACGAATGAGCAGTTCTTC; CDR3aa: CASSVTSGRRTNEQFF
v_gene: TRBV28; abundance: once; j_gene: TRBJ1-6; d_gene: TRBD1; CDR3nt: TGTGCCAGCGACACGGGACAGGGGGCGAAATCACCCCTCCACTTT; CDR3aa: CASDTGQGAKSPLHF
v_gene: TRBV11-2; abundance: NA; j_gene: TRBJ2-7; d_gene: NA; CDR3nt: TGTGCCAGCAGCGACCGCTACGAGCAGTACTTC; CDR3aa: CASSDRYEQYF
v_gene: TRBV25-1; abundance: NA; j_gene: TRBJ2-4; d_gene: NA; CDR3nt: TGTGCCAGCACCGGGGGGCCCCGAAACATTCAGTACTTC; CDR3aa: CASTGGPRNIQYF
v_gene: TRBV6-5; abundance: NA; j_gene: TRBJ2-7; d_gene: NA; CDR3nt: TGTGCCAGCAGTTACTCGGGGGGACGCTACGAGCAGTACTTC; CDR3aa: CASSYSGGRYEQYF
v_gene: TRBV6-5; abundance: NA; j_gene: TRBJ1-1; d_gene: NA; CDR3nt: TGTGCCAGCAGTTACCGGGCCGAAGCTTTCTTT; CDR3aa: CASSYRAEAFF
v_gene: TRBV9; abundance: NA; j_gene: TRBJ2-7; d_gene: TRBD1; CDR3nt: TGTGCCAGCAGCGAAAGGGGGACAGGGGGCGACGAGCAGTACTTC; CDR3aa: CASSERGTGGDEQYF
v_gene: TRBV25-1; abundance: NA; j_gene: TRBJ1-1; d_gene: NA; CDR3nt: TGTGCCAGCAGCATTATGAACACTGAAGCTTTCTTT; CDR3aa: CASSIMNTEAFF
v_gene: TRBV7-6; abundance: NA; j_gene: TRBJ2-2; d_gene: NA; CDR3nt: TGTGCCAGCAGCTCCCTCCGGGGGACCGGGGAGCTGTTTTTT; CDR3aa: CASSSLRGTGELFF
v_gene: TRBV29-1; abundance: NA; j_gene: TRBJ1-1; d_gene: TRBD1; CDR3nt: TGCAGCGTTGACCCACTCGGACAGGGGTACACTGAAGCTTTCTTT; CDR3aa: CSVDPLGQGYTEAFF
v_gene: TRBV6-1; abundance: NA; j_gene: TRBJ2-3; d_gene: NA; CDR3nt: TGTGCCAGCAGTGAAGCCTTAGACAGTTTGTATACGCAGTATTTT; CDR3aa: CASSEALDSLYTQYF
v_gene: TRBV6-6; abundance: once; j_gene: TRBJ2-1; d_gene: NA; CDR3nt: TGTGCCAGCAGTTACTCGATAACCGAGGATGAGCAGTTCTTC; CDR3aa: CASSYSITEDEQFF
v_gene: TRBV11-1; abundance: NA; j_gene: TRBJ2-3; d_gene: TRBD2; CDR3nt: TGTGCCAGCAGCTTACCGGACAGAGGGACTAGTGGCTCCCCCCAGTATTTT; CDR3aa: CASSLPDRGTSGSPQYF
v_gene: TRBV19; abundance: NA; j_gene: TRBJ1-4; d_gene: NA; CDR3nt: TGTGCCAGTAAGTTCCAGGGAGGATACGAAAAACTGTTTTTT; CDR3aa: CASKFQGGYEKLFF
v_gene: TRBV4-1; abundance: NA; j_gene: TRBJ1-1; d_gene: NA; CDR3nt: TGCGCCAGCAGCCAGTATGGGAGTGCAGAAGCTTTCTTT; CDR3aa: CASSQYGSAEAFF
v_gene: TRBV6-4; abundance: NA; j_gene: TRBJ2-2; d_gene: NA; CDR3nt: TGTGCCAGCAGTCCGGGGGGACAGAACACCGGGGAGCTGTTTTTT; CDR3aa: CASSPGGQNTGELFF
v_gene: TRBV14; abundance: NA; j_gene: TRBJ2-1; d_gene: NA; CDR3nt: TGTGCCAGCAGCCAAGAATGGTATGAGCAGTTCTTC; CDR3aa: CASSQEWYEQFF
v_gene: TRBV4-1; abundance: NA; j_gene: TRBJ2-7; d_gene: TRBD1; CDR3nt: TGCGCCAGCAGCCAGTCCGGGACAGGGGTCTACGAGCAGTACTTC; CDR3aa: CASSQSGTGVYEQYF
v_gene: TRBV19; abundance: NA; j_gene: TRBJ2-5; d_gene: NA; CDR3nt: TGTGCCAGTAGTATAGCAGAGACCCAGTACTTC; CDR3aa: CASSIAETQYF
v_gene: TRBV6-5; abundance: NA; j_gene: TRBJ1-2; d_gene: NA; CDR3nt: TGTGCCAGCAGTTACTCGGGAGGAGGCTACACCTTC; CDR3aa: CASSYSGGGYTF
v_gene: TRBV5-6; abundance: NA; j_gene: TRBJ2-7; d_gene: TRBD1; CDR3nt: TGTGCCAGCAGCTTAGGGACAGTCACTGAGCAGTACTTC; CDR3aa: CASSLGTVTEQYF
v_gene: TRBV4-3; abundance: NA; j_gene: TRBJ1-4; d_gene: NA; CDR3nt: TGCGCCAGCAGCCAAGATCTTGTGAAGGGTAGTGAAAAACTGTTTTTT; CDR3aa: CASSQDLVKGSEKLFF
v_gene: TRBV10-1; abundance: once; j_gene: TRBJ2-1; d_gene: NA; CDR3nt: TGCGCCAGCAGTGAGTTGATCGGAGGTGAGCAGTTCTTC; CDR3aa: CASSELIGGEQFF
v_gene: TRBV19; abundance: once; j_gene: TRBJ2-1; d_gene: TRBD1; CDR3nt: TGTGCCAGTAGTATATGGGGACAGGGGCCTTACAATGAGCAGTTCTTC; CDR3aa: CASSIWGQGPYNEQFF
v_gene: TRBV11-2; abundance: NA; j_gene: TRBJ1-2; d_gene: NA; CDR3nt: TGTGCCAGCAGCAACGGGCAGGGTTTGTTTGGCTACACCTTC; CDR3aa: CASSNGQGLFGYTF
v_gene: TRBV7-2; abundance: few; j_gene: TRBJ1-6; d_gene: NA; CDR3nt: TGTGCCAGCAGCTTAAGCCTGGGGAGGGGTAATTCACCCCTCCACTTT; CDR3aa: CASSLSLGRGNSPLHF
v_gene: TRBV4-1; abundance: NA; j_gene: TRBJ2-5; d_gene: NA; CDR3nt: TGCGCCAGCAGCCAAGGAGACCGCCAAGAGACCCAGTACTTC; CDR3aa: CASSQGDRQETQYF
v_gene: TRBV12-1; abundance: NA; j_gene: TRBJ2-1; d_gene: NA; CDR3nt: TGTGCCAGCAGGGGTAGCGGGGGGGGTATCTCCTACAATGAGCAGTTCTTC; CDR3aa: CASRGSGGGISYNEQFF
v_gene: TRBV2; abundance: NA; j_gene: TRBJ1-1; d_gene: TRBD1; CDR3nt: TGTGCCAGCAATCTCCGACAGGGTATGAACACTGAAGCTTTCTTT; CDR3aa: CASNLRQGMNTEAFF
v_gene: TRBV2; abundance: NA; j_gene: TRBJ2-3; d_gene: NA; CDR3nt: TGTGCCAGCAGGTCGCTCGGGCGCACAGATACGCAGTATTTT; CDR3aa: CASRSLGRTDTQYF